This TCR beta chain is drawn from a study of response to subunit inactivated influenza vaccine. V was clipped by 0 bases and J by 0 bases; unmatched bases: 7. Germline V gene data show CDR1 as ENHRY and CDR2 as SYGVKD. The CDR3 has 18 amino acids. MiXCR, run by TCRdb on the RT-PCR reads, gives a single entry per CDR3 protein. The table has about 650,000 distinct CDR3 sequences, more than 15% seen once; the top ten hold about 9.9%. This sequence originates from a man between 45 and 60 years old who received an inactivated influenza vaccine. The sample in question was PBMCs from blood, obtained 11 to 12 days after vaccination. V gene TRBV10-3 combines with J gene TRBJ1-4; TRBD1 aligns across 7 bases. The CDR3 sequence is CAISESNPGGSTNEKLFF. In DNA form, the CDR3 reads TGTGCCATCAGTGAGTCGAACCCAGGGGGATCAACTAATGAAAAACTGTTTTTT.